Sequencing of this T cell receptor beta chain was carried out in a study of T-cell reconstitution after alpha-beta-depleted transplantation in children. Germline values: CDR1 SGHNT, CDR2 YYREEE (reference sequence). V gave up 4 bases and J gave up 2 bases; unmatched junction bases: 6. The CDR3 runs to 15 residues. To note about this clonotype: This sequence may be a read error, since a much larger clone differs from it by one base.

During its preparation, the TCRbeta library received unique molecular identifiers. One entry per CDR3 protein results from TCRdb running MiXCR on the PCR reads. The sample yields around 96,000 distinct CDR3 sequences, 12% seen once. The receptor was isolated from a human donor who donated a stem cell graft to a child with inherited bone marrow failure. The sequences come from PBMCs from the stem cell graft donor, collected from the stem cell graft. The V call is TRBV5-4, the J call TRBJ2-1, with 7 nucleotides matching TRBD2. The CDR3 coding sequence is TGTGCCAGCAGCCCCACTAGCGAGGCCTACAATGAGCAGTTCTTC. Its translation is CASSPTSEAYNEQFF.